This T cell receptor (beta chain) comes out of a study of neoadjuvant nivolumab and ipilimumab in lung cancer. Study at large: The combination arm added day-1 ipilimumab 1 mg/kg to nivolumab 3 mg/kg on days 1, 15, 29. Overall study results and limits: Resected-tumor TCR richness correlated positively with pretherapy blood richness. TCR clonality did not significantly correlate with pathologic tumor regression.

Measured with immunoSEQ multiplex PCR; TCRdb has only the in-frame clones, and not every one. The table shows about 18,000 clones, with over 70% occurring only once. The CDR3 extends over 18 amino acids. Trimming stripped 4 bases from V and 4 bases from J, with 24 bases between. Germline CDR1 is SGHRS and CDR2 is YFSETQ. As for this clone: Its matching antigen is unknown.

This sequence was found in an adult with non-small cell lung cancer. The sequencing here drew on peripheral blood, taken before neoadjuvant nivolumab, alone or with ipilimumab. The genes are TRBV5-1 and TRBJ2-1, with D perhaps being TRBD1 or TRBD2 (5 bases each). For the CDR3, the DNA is TGCGCCAGCAGCCCGATTATGCGTGGGACGAACACTTACAATGAGCAGTTCTTC. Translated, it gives CASSPIMRGTNTYNEQFF.